This record covers a single T cell receptor beta chain. Its antigen is unidentified. The sample comes from a study of T-cell memory formation after mild COVID-19. Study-level findings and limits: Shrinking CD4+ clones were chiefly CM and EM; CD8+ ones were chiefly EMRA.

The TCR alpha and TCR beta cDNA libraries, bearing sample barcodes and UMIs, were generated by 5'RACE using constant-segment primers. Via MiXCR, TCRdb re-called the 5' RACE reads, giving one row per CDR3 protein. This repertoire shows 550,000 to 600,000 distinct CDR3 sequences, about 22% found once; its top ten account for about 8.7%. Germline V lookup: CDR1 SGHTA, CDR2 FQGNSA. CDR3 length equals 14 residues. The V gene lost 4 bases and the J gene lost 0 bases, with 7 bases spanning the gap. This TCR derives from an adult woman who had mild COVID-19 (a few samples of this study predate the infection). Cell type and time point are not known. Sequencing input: PBMCs or a T cell subset sorted from them (not recorded which). This chain connects TRBV7-2 to TRBJ1-3; the D is unclear. The CDR3 region has the DNA TGTGCCAGCAGCTCAAGCGCCTCTGGAAACACCATATATTTT. Its protein product is CASSSSASGNTIYF.